A single count supports the clone carrying this TCR beta chain. V gave up 6 bases and J gave up 8 bases; unmatched junction bases: 15. Germline V gene lookup returns CDR1 WNHNN and CDR2 SYGVQD (reference sequence). The CDR3 contains 18 residues. This sample was included in a study of blood T cell repertoires in COVID-19. TCRdb's copy holds only in-frame clones and misses some; the assay was immunoSEQ multiplex PCR. The table lists approximately 90,000 clones, nearly 80% of them singletons. During active infection, Seattle patients enrolled and were then monitored through disease. The sample comprised peripheral blood. This TCR was sampled from a man aged 65 to 79 with COVID-19, enrolled during active disease. V is TRBV10-1 and J is TRBJ2-1; 14 bases are shared with TRBD2. Written as DNA, the CDR3 is TGCGCCAGCAGCGATGCGACCGGGACTAGCGGGAGTTGGGATGAGCAGTTCTTC. Encoded protein: CASSDATGTSGSWDEQFF.